The subject of this entry is one T cell receptor (beta chain). 13 Jbeta primers and 60 Vbeta primers were used for the PCR. The assay was immunoSEQ multiplex PCR, and TCRdb's table has in-frame clones only and misses some. This table holds 200,000 to 250,000 clones. This entry comes from a study of cytomegalovirus exposure and HLA in healthy donors. Germline CDR1 reads SGHRS; CDR2 reads YFSETQ. Trimming removed 4 bases from V and 10 bases from J; junction bases left unmatched: 5. The CDR3 consists of 11 residues. The sequence derives from a woman in her 30s in good health and CMV-seropositive. This rearrangement joins TRBV5-1 to TRBJ2-7; the match to TRBD1 covers 7 bases. The sequenced sample was PBMCs. The DNA for the CDR3 is TGCGCCAGCAGCATCACAGGGGCCCAGTACTTC. Its protein product is CASSITGAQYF.